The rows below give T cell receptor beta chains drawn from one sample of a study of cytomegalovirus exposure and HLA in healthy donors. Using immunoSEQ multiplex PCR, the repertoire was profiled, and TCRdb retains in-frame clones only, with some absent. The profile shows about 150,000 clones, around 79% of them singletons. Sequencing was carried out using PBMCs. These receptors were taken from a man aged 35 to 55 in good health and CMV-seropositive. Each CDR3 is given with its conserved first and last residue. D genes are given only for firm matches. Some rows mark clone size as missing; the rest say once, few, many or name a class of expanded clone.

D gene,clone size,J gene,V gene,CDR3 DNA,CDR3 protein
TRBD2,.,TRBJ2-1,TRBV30,TGTGCCTGGAGTCCGATGACTAGCGGGCATTACAATGAGCAGTTCTTC,CAWSPMTSGHYNEQFF
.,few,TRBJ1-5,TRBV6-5,TGTGCCAGCAGTTACAGTGGCCGGAGTAATCAGCCCCAGCATTTT,CASSYSGRSNQPQHF
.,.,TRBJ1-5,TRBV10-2,TGCGCCAGTGCCGACTATAGCAATCAGCCCCAGCATTTT,CASADYSNQPQHF
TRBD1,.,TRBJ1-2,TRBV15,TGTGCCACCAGCAGAGAAAGGACAGGGTGTGGCTACACCTTC,CATSRERTGCGYTF
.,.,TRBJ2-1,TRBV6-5,TGTGCCAGCAGTTACGGGGGCGGGAGTGGGGCCAATGAGCAGTTCTTC,CASSYGGGSGANEQFF
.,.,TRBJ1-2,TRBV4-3,TGCGCCAGCAGCCAAGTCTCGGGGTTAGCTAACTATGGCTACACCTTC,CASSQVSGLANYGYTF
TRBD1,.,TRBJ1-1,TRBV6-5,TGTGCCAGCAGTTACTCGACAGGGGGGGTCGGCACTGAAGCTTTCTTT,CASSYSTGGVGTEAFF
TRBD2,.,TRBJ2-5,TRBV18,TGTGCCAGCTCACCAAGGAGCGGGGGTTGGGAGACCCAGTACTTC,CASSPRSGGWETQYF
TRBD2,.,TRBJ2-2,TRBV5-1,TGCGCCAGCAGCTTAACTAGCGGCACCGGGGAGCTGTTTTTT,CASSLTSGTGELFF
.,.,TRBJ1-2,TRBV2,TGTGCCAGCAGCGCTTCGAGGGCTAACTATGGCTACACCTTC,CASSASRANYGYTF
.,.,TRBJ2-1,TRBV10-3,TGTGCCACCACAGGGGACTCCGGGGCGGCCTACAATGAGCAGTTCTTC,CATTGDSGAAYNEQFF
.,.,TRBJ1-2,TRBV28,TGTGCCAGCACTTCCGCGGCGGGGTTGAATGGCTACACCTTC,CASTSAAGLNGYTF
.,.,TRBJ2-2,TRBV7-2,TGTGCCAGCAGCCCCGGCGGTGGGACTGCCCTGACCGGGGAGCTGTTTTTT,CASSPGGGTALTGELFF
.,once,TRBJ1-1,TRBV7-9,TGTTCCAGCAGCTTAACGACAAGGAACACTGAAGCTTTCTTT,CSSSLTTRNTEAFF
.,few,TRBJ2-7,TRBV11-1,TGTGCCAGCAGCTTAGAGGTGGGCGGCGGGAACGAGCAGTACTTC,CASSLEVGGGNEQYF
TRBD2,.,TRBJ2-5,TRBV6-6,TGTGCCAGCAGGACAGGACTAGCGGGAGAATGGGAGACCCAGTACTTC,CASRTGLAGEWETQYF
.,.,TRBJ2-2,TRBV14,TGTGCCAGCAGCCGGTATGAGGAGTATACCGGGGAGCTGTTTTTT,CASSRYEEYTGELFF
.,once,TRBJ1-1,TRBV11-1,TGTGCCAGCAGCTTCTCAGGGAACACTGAAGCTTTCTTT,CASSFSGNTEAFF
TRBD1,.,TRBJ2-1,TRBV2,TGTGCCAGCACGCTGGGGACAGGGCACAATGAGCAGTTCTTC,CASTLGTGHNEQFF
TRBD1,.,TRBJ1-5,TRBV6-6,TGTGCCAGCAGTTACCCGGCCTCAGGGGGGAATCAGCCCCAGCATTTT,CASSYPASGGNQPQHF
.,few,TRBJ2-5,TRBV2,TGTGCCAGCAGTGAAGCCGCCGGGACCGCGGGGGAGACCCAGTACTTC,CASSEAAGTAGETQYF
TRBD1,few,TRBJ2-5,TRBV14,TGTGCCAGCAGCCCCCCCGACAGGGGAGGAGAGACCCAGTACTTC,CASSPPDRGGETQYF
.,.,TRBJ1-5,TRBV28,TGTGCCAGCAGACCCTCAGGGCAGCCCCAGCATTTT,CASRPSGQPQHF
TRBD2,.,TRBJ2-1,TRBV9,TGTGCCAGCAGCGTATCTCCTTGGCGGGAGGGCTACAATGAGCAGTTCTTC,CASSVSPWREGYNEQFF
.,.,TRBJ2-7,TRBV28,TGTGCCAGCAGAGGACAGCCTACCTACGAGCAGTACTTC,CASRGQPTYEQYF
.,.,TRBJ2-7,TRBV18,TGTGCCAGCTCACCATCCCAGAACTACGAGCAGTACTTC,CASSPSQNYEQYF
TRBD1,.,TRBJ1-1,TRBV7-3,TGTGCCAGCAGCGTGACAGGGGCGAACACTGAAGCTTTCTTT,CASSVTGANTEAFF
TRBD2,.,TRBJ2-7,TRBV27,TGTGCCAGCAGTCAAAGACTAGCGGGGTACTCCTACGAGCAGTACTTC,CASSQRLAGYSYEQYF
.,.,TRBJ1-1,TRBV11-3,TGTGCCAGCAGCCCGGGACGGGGGAGGAGCACTGAAGCTTTCTTT,CASSPGRGRSTEAFF
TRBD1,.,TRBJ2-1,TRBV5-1,TGCGCCAGCAGCTTGTGGGGGGACCAGGGGGCCAAATTATTCTTC,CASSLWGDQGAKLFF
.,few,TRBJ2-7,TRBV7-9,TGTGCCAGCAGCTTAGCAGGGGCGAGCGAGCAGTACTTC,CASSLAGASEQYF
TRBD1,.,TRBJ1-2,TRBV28,TGTGCCAGCAGACCGACAGGGAACTATGGCTACACCTTC,CASRPTGNYGYTF
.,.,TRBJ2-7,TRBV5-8,TGTGCCAACACCCCACAACAGGCAAACTACGAGCAGTACTTC,CANTPQQANYEQYF
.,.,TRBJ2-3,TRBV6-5,TGTGCCAGCAGTTCAAGTAGAGATACGCAGTATTTT,CASSSSRDTQYF
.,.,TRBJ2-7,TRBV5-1,TGCGCCAGCAGCCTTTGGGATACGGGAGCCTACGAGCAGTACTTC,CASSLWDTGAYEQYF
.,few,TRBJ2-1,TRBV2,TGTGCCAGCAGGGAAAGAACCTCTACCTACAATGAGCAGTTCTTC,CASRERTSTYNEQFF
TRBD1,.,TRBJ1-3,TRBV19,TGTGCCAGTAGTCTTGGGACAGGGACCTCTGGAAACACCATATATTTT,CASSLGTGTSGNTIYF
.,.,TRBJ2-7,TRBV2,TGTGCCACAAGGGGGGGGAACTACGAGCAGTACTTC,CATRGGNYEQYF
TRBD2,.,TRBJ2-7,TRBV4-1,TGCGCCAGCAGCCCCCCGGGACTAGCGGGAGGATACGAGCAGTACTTC,CASSPPGLAGGYEQYF
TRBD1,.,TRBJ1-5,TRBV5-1,TGCGCCAGCAGCTTGGTCCAGGGGGCGGGTCAGCCCCAGCATTTT,CASSLVQGAGQPQHF
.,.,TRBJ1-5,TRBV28,TGTGCCAGCCGACATCCTGGTCAGCCCCAGCATTTT,CASRHPGQPQHF
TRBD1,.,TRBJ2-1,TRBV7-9,TGTGCCAGCAGCTTAGATCCCGACAGGGCCCCTAGCTCCTACAATGAGCAGTTCTTC,CASSLDPDRAPSSYNEQFF
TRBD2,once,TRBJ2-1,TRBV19,TGTGCCAGTAGTATAAATTCCGGGCTAGCGGGAGTCTCCTACAATGAGCAGTTCTTC,CASSINSGLAGVSYNEQFF
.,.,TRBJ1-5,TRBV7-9,TGTGCCAGCAGCTTGGGCGGGAGAAGGCAGCCCCAGCATTTT,CASSLGGRRQPQHF
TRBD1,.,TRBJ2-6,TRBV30,TGTGCCTCACGGGACAGCCTCTTCGAAGGGGCCAACGTCCTGACTTTC,CASRDSLFEGANVLTF
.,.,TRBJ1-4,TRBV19,TGTGCCAGTAGTACCTCCGACAGCCTGAAAAGACTGTTTTTT,CASSTSDSLKRLFF
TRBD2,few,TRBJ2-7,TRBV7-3,TGTGCCAGCAGCTTAACTGGCGGGGGTCGCAACGAGCAGTACTTC,CASSLTGGGRNEQYF
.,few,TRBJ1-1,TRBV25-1,TGTGCCAGCAGTGAATATGGAGTAGGGGGTGGTACTGAAGCTTTCTTT,CASSEYGVGGGTEAFF
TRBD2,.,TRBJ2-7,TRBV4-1,TGCGCCAGCAGCCAAGATAGGTCACTAGCGGGAGGCACCCCTTACGAGCAGTACTTC,CASSQDRSLAGGTPYEQYF
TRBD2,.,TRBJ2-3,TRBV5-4,TGTGCCACGACTGGGACTAGCGGGAGATTGACAGATACGCAGTATTTT,CATTGTSGRLTDTQYF
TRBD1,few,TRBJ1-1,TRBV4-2,TGTGCCAGCAGCTTGGGACAGTCTCTTGAAGCTTTCTTT,CASSLGQSLEAFF